A selection of T cell receptor beta chains follows, all from one sample in a study of T cells in Graves' hyperthyroidism and ophthalmopathy. TCRdb re-called the multiplex PCR reads through MiXCR, storing one row per CDR3 protein. The sample holds about 290,000 distinct CDR3 sequences, roughly a fifth seen once. Sequencing input: blood. Every receptor here comes from a middle-aged man with Graves' ophthalmopathy. Both conserved end residues are part of each CDR3. The order of the fields is CDR3 protein, CDR3 DNA, D gene, V gene, clone size, J gene. D genes are given only for firm matches. Size is omitted from some rows. Given values are once, few, many or a class for expanded clones.

CSARDKPGGYQPQHF	TGCAGTGCTAGAGATAAACCAGGGGGTTATCAGCCCCAGCATTTT	TRBD1	TRBV20-1	NA	TRBJ1-5
CASSLTSGTEQYF	TGTGCCAGCAGTTTAACTAGCGGGACCGAGCAGTACTTC	TRBD2	TRBV12-3/TRBV12-4	NA	TRBJ2-7
CASSQTDGKTEAFF	TGCGCCAGCAGTCAGACGGACGGGAAGACTGAAGCTTTCTTT	NA	TRBV5-1	many	TRBJ1-1
CASSPGVNYYEQYF	TGTGCCAGCAGTCCGGGGGTGAACTACTACGAGCAGTACTTC	NA	TRBV6-1	NA	TRBJ2-7
CSVETLAGTNTGELFF	TGCAGCGTTGAAACCCTAGCGGGTACGAACACCGGGGAGCTGTTTTTT	TRBD2	TRBV29-1	NA	TRBJ2-2
CSASMNKKNQPQHF	TGCAGTGCTTCCATGAACAAAAAGAATCAGCCCCAGCATTTT	NA	TRBV20-1	NA	TRBJ1-5
CASSPDTGRTEAFF	TGTGCCAGCAGCCCCGATACAGGGCGGACTGAAGCTTTCTTT	NA	TRBV11-2	few	TRBJ1-1
CASSPLGLAGYYEQYF	TGTGCCAGCAGTCCATTGGGGCTAGCGGGATACTACGAGCAGTACTTC	TRBD2	TRBV28	NA	TRBJ2-7
CASSLGAGVWETQYF	TGTGCCAGCAGCTTAGGAGCGGGAGTATGGGAGACCCAGTACTTC	TRBD2	TRBV11-2	many	TRBJ2-5
CASSRQGGTYGYTF	TGTGCCAGCAGCCGACAGGGCGGAACTTATGGCTACACCTTC	TRBD1	TRBV11-2	many	TRBJ1-2
CAISATSGSSYEQYF	TGTGCCATCAGTGCGACTAGCGGGAGCTCCTACGAGCAGTACTTC	TRBD2	TRBV10-3	NA	TRBJ2-7
CASSVGETSGLNEQFF	TGTGCCAGCAGCGTAGGGGAAACTAGCGGGCTCAATGAGCAGTTCTTC	TRBD2	TRBV9	NA	TRBJ2-1
CASSHGRGLAGGERPGELFF	TGTGCCAGCAGCCACGGTAGAGGACTAGCGGGAGGAGAGAGACCCGGGGAGCTGTTTTTT	TRBD2	TRBV3-1	NA	TRBJ2-2
CATSSAETGLTETQYF	TGTGCCACCTCGAGCGCCGAGACAGGGCTTACGGAGACCCAGTACTTC	TRBD1	TRBV28	NA	TRBJ2-5
CASSLPRSNQHNEQFF	TGTGCCAGCAGCCTCCCAAGGTCAAACCAACATAATGAGCAGTTCTTC	NA	TRBV3-1	many	TRBJ2-1
CASSFGTSSYNSPLHF	TGTGCCAGCAGCTTCGGCACCAGCTCCTATAATTCACCCCTCCACTTT	NA	TRBV5-6	NA	TRBJ1-6
CASSVEAGGGTQYF	TGTGCCAGCAGCGTAGAGGCGGGAGGGGGGACCCAGTACTTC	TRBD2	TRBV9	NA	TRBJ2-5
CASSQDGTGGDTQYF	TGTGCCAGCAGCCAAGATGGGACAGGGGGAGATACGCAGTATTTT	TRBD1	TRBV3-1	many	TRBJ2-3
CATSSGYGTGVDEQYF	TGTGCCACCAGCAGTGGATACGGGACAGGGGTGGACGAGCAGTACTTC	TRBD1	TRBV15	NA	TRBJ2-7
CSARGTERSYNEQFF	TGCAGTGCTAGAGGGACGGAGCGCTCCTACAATGAGCAGTTCTTC	NA	TRBV20-1	many	TRBJ2-1
CASSTEWGANTGELFF	TGTGCCAGCAGCACCGAGTGGGGTGCGAACACCGGGGAGCTGTTTTTT	NA	TRBV9	few	TRBJ2-2
CASSQEGGTEAFF	TGCGCCAGCAGCCAAGAAGGCGGCACTGAAGCTTTCTTT	NA	TRBV4-1	NA	TRBJ1-1
CASSLGTVNEKLFF	TGTGCCAGCAGTTTAGGGACGGTGAATGAAAAACTGTTTTTT	NA	TRBV12-3/TRBV12-4	NA	TRBJ1-4
CASSLGAPGDTEAFF	TGTGCCAGCAGCTTGGGCGCACCGGGGGACACTGAAGCTTTCTTT	NA	TRBV5-5	few	TRBJ1-1
CSATPLAGGGETQYF	TGCAGTGCCACACCCTTAGCGGGAGGCGGGGAGACCCAGTACTTC	TRBD2	TRBV20-1	NA	TRBJ2-5
CASSAGTRENYGYTF	TGTGCCAGCAGTGCCGGGACCCGGGAAAACTATGGCTACACCTTC	NA	TRBV6-2/TRBV6-3	NA	TRBJ1-2
CASSFRANSYEQYF	TGTGCCAGCAGCTTCCGGGCCAACTCCTACGAGCAGTACTTC	NA	TRBV5-4	NA	TRBJ2-7
CASSLDLAGPAYEQYF	TGTGCCAGCAGCTTAGATCTAGCGGGACCCGCCTACGAGCAGTACTTC	TRBD2	TRBV7-9	many	TRBJ2-7
CASTIYNEQFF	TGTGCCAGCACCATCTACAATGAGCAGTTCTTC	NA	TRBV28	many	TRBJ2-1
CASMLKGAHRETQYF	TGTGCCAGCATGTTAAAGGGGGCGCATCGAGAGACCCAGTACTTC	TRBD1	TRBV28	many	TRBJ2-5
CASQGANTEAFF	TGTGCCAGCCAGGGGGCGAACACTGAAGCTTTCTTT	TRBD1	TRBV28	few	TRBJ1-1
CASSLEQGADEQFF	TGTGCCAGCAGCTTGGAACAGGGGGCGGATGAGCAGTTCTTC	TRBD1	TRBV5-4	many	TRBJ2-1
CASTSLAGGPYEQYF	TGTGCCAGCACCTCACTAGCGGGAGGACCCTACGAGCAGTACTTC	TRBD2	TRBV6-1	NA	TRBJ2-7
CASSLAPSGTSGRGETQYF	TGTGCCAGCAGCTTAGCACCTTCCGGGACTAGCGGGAGGGGGGAGACCCAGTACTTC	TRBD2	TRBV7-2	few	TRBJ2-5
CASSVGIGSAYGYTF	TGTGCCAGCAGCGTAGGTATAGGGTCGGCCTATGGCTACACCTTC	NA	TRBV9	NA	TRBJ1-2
CASSGGGRALYEQYF	TGTGCCAGCAGTGGGGGCGGGAGGGCCCTCTACGAGCAGTACTTC	TRBD2	TRBV7-2	NA	TRBJ2-7
CASGRDRGYTGELFF	TGCGCCAGCGGTCGTGATCGGGGTTACACCGGGGAGCTGTTTTTT	NA	TRBV5-1	NA	TRBJ2-2
CASSLGGGWETQYF	TGTGCCAGCAGCTTAGGGGGGGGCTGGGAGACCCAGTACTTC	NA	TRBV11-2	once	TRBJ2-5
CSAKDAPDTQYF	TGCAGTGCTAAAGATGCCCCAGATACGCAGTATTTT	NA	TRBV20-1	NA	TRBJ2-3
CASSSGSGRAYNEQFF	TGTGCCAGCAGCTCAGGGAGCGGGAGGGCCTACAATGAGCAGTTCTTC	TRBD2	TRBV7-3	many	TRBJ2-1
CSASQGTKPYEQYF	TGCAGTGCTAGTCAGGGAACGAAACCCTACGAGCAGTACTTC	NA	TRBV20-1	few	TRBJ2-7
CSVGPSGNTDTQYF	TGCAGCGTTGGGCCTAGCGGAAACACAGATACGCAGTATTTT	TRBD2	TRBV29-1	NA	TRBJ2-3
CASSPFQREAGETQYF	TGCGCCAGCAGTCCGTTCCAGCGGGAGGCGGGAGAGACCCAGTACTTC	TRBD2	TRBV5-1	NA	TRBJ2-5
CAIRATGFGTEAFF	TGTGCCATCAGAGCGACAGGTTTCGGGACTGAAGCTTTCTTT	NA	TRBV10-3	NA	TRBJ1-1
CASSFRGNQETQYF	TGTGCCAGCAGCTTTAGGGGTAACCAAGAGACCCAGTACTTC	NA	TRBV11-2	NA	TRBJ2-5
CASSGNRGPGLAYEQYF	TGTGCCAGCAGTGGAAACAGGGGGCCGGGACTAGCCTACGAGCAGTACTTC	NA	TRBV2	many	TRBJ2-7
CASSLAGGLGEQFF	TGTGCCAGCAGTTTAGCGGGAGGGCTAGGTGAGCAGTTCTTC	TRBD2	TRBV6-9	NA	TRBJ2-1
CSVEGLTYNEQFF	TGCAGCGTGGAGGGACTAACCTACAATGAGCAGTTCTTC	TRBD2	TRBV29-1	NA	TRBJ2-1
CASRRPSGGIDGYTF	TGTGCCAGCAGACGACCCTCAGGGGGAATAGATGGCTACACCTTC	TRBD1	TRBV6-1	NA	TRBJ1-2
CASSEEVLGRPYTQYF	TGTGCCAGCAGCGAAGAGGTGCTTGGCCGTCCCTATACGCAGTATTTT	NA	TRBV2	medium-sized	TRBJ2-3
CASSLGRIDYEQYF	TGTGCCAGCAGTTTGGGGCGCATCGACTACGAGCAGTACTTC	NA	TRBV12-3/TRBV12-4	NA	TRBJ2-7
CASSPSGRSSDTQYF	TGTGCCAGCAGCCCTAGCGGGAGGTCCAGCGATACGCAGTATTTT	TRBD2	TRBV3-1	NA	TRBJ2-3
CASSPSSGGHNEQFF	TGTGCCAGCTCACCTTCGTCGGGAGGGCACAATGAGCAGTTCTTC	TRBD2	TRBV18	many	TRBJ2-1